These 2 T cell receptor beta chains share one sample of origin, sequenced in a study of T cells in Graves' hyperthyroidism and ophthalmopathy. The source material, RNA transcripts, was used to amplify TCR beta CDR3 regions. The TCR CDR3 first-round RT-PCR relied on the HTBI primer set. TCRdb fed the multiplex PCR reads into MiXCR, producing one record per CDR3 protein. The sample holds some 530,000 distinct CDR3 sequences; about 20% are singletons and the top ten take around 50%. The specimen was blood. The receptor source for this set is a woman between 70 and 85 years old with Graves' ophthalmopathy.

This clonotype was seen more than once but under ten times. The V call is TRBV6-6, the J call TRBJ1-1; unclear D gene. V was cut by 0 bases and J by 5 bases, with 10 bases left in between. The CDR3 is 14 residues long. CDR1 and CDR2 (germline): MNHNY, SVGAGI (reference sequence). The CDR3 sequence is CASSYSGVETEAFF. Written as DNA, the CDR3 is TGTGCCAGCAGTTACTCAGGTGTGGAGACTGAAGCTTTCTTT.

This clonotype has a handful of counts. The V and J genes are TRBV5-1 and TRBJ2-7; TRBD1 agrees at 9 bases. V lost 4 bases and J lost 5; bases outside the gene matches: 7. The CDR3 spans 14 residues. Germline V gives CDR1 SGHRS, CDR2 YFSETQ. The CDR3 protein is CASSIPGQGHEQYF. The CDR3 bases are TGCGCCAGCAGCATCCCGGGACAGGGCCACGAGCAGTACTTC.